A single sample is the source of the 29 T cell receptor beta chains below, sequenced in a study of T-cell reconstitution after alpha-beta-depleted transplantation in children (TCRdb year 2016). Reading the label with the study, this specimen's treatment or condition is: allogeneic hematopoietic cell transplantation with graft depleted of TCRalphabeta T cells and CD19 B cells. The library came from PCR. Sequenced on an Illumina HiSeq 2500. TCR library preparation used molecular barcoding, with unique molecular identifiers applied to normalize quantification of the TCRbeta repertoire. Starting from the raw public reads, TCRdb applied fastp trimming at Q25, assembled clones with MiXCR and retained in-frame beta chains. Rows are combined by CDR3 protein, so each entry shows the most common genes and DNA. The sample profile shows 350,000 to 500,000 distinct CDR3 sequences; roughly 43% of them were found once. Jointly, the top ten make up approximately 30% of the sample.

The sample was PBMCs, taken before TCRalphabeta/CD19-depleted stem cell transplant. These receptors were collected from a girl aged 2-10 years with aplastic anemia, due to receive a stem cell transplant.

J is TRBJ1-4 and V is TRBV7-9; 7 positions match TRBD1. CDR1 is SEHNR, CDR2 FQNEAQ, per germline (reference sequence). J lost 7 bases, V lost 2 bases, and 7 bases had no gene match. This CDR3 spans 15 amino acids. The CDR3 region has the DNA TGTGCCAGCAGCTTAAAGGGGGCGGACGGTGAAAAACTGTTTTTT. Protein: CASSLKGADGEKLFF.

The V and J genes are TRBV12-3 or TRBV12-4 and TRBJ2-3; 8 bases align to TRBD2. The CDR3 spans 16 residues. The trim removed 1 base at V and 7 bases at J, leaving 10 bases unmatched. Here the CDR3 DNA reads TGTGCCAGCAGTTTAGGGGCGGGGGGCAAAACTTATACGCAGTATTTT. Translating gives CASSLGAGGKTYTQYF.

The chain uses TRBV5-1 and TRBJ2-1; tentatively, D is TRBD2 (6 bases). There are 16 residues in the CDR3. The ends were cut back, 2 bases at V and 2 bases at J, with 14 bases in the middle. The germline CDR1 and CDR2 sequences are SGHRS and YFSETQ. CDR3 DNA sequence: TGCGCCAGCAGCTTATATAGCGGCCAAGCCTACAATGAGCAGTTCTTC. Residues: CASSLYSGQAYNEQFF.

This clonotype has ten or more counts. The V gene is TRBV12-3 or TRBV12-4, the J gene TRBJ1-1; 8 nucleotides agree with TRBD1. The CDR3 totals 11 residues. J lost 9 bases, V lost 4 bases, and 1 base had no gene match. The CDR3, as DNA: TGTGCCAGCAGTTGGGACAGGCAAGCTTTCTTT. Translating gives CASSWDRQAFF.

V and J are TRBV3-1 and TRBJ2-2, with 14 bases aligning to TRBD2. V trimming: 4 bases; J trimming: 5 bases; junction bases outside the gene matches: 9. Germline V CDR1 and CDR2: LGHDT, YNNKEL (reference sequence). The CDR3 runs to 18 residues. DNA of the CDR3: TGTGCCAGCAGCCCCCAGGGGACTAGCGGGAGTTGGACCGGGGAGCTGTTTTTT. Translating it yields CASSPQGTSGSWTGELFF.

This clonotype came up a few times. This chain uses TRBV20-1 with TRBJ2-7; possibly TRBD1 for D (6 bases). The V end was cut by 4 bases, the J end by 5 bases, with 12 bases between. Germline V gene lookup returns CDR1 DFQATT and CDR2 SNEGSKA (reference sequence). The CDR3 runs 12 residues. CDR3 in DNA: TGCAGTGCTATTACAGGGCTCCACGAGCAGTACTTC. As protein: CSAITGLHEQYF.

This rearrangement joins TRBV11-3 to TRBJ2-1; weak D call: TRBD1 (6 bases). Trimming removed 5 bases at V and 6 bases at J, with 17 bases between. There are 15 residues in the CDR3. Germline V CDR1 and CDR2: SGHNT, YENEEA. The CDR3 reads CASSLGRLGANEQFF. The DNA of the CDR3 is TGTGCCAGCAGCCTGGGGCGGTTGGGGGCCAATGAGCAGTTCTTC.

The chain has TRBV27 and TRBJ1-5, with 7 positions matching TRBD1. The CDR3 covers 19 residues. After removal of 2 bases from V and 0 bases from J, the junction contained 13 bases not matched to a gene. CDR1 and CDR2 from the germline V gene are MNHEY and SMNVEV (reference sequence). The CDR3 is CASSLRGQQHLDSNQPQHF. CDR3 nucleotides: TGTGCCAGCAGTTTAAGGGGACAGCAACATTTGGATAGCAATCAGCCCCAGCATTTT.

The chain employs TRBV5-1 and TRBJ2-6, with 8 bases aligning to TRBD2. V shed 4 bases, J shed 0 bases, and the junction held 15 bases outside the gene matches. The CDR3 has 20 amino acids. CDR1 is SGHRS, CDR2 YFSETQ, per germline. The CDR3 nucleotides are TGCGCCAGCAGCCTTTCGGGAGCGGGAGTTCCCTACTCTGGGGCCAACGTCCTGACTTTC. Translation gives CASSLSGAGVPYSGANVLTF.

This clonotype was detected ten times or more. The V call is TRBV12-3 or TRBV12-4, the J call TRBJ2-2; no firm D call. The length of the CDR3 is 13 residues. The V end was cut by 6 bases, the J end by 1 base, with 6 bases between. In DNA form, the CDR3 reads TGTGCCAGCAGAGGACGGAACACCGGGGAGCTGTTTTTT. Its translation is CASRGRNTGELFF.

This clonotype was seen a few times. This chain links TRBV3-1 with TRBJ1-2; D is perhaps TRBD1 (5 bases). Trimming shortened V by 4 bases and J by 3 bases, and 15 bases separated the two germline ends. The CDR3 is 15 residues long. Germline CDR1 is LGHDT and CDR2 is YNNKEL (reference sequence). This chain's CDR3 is CASSRLDMPDYGYTF. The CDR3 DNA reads TGTGCCAGCAGCCGTTTGGACATGCCCGACTATGGCTACACCTTC. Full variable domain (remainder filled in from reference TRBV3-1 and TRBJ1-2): DTAVSQTPKYLVTQMGNDKSIKCEQNLGHDTMYWYKQDSKKFLKIMFSYNNKELIINETVPNRFSPKSPDKAHLNLHINSLELGDSAVYFCASSRLDMPDYGYTFGSGTRLTVV.

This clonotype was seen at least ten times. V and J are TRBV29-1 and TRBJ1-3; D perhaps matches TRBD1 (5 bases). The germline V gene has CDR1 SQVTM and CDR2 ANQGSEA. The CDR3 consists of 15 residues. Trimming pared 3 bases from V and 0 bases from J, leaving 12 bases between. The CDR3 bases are TGCAGCGTTGACACGGGGCTTGTCTCTGGAAACACCATATATTTT. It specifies CSVDTGLVSGNTIYF.

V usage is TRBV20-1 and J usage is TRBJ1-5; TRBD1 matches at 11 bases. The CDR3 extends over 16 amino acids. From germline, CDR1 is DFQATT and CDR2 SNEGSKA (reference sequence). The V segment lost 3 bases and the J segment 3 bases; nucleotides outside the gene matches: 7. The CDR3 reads CSASVGQGVVNQPQHF. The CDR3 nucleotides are TGCAGTGCTAGTGTGGGACAGGGGGTAGTCAATCAGCCCCAGCATTTT.

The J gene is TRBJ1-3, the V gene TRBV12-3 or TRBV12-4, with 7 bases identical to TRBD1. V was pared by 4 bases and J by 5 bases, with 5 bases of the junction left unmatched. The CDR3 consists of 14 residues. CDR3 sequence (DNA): TGTGCCAGCAGTTACGGGACAGCAAGAAACACCATATATTTT. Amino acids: CASSYGTARNTIYF.

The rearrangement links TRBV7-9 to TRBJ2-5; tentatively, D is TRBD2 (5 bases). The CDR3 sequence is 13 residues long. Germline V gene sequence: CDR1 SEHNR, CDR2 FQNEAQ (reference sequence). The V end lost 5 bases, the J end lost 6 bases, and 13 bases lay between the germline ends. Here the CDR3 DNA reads TGTGCCAGCAGCGGAGAGGAGGCGAAGACCCAGTACTTC. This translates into CASSGEEAKTQYF.

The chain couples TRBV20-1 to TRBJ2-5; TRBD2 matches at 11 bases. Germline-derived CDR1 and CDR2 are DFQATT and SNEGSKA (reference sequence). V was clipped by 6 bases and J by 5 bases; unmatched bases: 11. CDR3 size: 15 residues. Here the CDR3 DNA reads TGCAGTGCCGGATCCACTAGCGGGAGATGGGAGACCCAGTACTTC. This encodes CSAGSTSGRWETQYF.

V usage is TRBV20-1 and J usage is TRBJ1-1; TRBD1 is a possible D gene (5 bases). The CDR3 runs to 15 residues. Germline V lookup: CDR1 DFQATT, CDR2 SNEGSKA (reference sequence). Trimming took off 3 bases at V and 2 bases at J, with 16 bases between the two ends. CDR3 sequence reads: CSARAPGRVNTEAFF. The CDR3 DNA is TGCAGTGCTAGGGCTCCCGGCAGGGTCAACACTGAAGCTTTCTTT.

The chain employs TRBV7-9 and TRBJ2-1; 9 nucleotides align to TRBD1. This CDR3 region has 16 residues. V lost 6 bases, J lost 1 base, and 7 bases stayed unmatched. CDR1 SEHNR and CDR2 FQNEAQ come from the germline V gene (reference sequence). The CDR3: CASRRTGARSYNEQFF. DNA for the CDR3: TGTGCCAGCAGGCGGACAGGGGCCAGATCCTACAATGAGCAGTTCTTC.

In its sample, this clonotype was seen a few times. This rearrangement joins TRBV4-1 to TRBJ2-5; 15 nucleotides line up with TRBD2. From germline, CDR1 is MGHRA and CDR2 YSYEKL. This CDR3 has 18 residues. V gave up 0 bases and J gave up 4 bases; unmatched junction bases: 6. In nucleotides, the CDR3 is TGCGCCAGCAGCCAAGACCGGGGACTAGCGGGAGGTTCAGAGACCCAGTACTTC. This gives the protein CASSQDRGLAGGSETQYF.

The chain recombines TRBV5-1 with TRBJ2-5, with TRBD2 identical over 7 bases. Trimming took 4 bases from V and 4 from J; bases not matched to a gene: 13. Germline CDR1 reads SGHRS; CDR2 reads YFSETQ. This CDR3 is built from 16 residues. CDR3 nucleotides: TGCGCCAGCAGCGGGGCGGAGGTAGCGGGTAGAGAGACCCAGTACTTC. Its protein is CASSGAEVAGRETQYF.

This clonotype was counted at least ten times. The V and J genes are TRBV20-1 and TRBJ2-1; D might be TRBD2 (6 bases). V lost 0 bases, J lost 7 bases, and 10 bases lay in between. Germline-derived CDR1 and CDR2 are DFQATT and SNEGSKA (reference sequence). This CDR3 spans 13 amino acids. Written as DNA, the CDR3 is TGCAGTGCTAGAGAGGTAGGAGGGAATGAGCAGTTCTTC. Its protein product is CSAREVGGNEQFF.

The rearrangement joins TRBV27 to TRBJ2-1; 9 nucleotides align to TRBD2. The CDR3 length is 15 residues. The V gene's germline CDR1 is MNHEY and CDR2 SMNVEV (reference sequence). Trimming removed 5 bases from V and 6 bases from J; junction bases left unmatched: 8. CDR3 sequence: CASSALGGGANEQFF. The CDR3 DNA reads TGTGCCAGCAGTGCCCTGGGCGGGGGGGCCAATGAGCAGTTCTTC.

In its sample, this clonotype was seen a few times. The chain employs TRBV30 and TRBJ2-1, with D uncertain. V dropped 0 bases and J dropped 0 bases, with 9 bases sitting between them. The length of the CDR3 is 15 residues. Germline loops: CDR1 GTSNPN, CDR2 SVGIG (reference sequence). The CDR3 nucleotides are TGTGCCTGGAGTGTCGAACCGTTCTCCTACAATGAGCAGTTCTTC. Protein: CAWSVEPFSYNEQFF.

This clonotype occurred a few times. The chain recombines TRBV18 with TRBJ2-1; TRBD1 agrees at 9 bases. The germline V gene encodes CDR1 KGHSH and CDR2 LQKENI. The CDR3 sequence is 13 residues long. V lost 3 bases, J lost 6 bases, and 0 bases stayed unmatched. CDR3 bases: TGTGCCAGCTCACCGGGACAGGGCAATGAGCAGTTCTTC. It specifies CASSPGQGNEQFF.

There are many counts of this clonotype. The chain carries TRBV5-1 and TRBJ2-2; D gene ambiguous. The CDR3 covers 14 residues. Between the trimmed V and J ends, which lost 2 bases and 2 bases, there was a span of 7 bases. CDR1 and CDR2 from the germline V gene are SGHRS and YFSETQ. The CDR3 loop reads CASSFGPNTGELFF. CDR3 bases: TGCGCCAGCAGCTTTGGACCAAACACCGGGGAGCTGTTTTTT. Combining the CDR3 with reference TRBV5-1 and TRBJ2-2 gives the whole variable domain KAGVTQTPRYLIKTRGQQVTLSCSPISGHRSVSWYQQTPGQGLQFLFEYFSETQRNKGNFPGRFSGRQFSNSRSEMNVSTLELGDSALYLCASSFGPNTGELFFGEGSRLTVL.

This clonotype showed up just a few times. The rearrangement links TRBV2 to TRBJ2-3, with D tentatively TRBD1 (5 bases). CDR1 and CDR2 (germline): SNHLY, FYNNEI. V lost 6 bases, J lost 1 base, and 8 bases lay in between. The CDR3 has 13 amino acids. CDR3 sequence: CASRDTGTDTQYF. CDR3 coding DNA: TGTGCCAGCAGGGACACTGGCACAGATACGCAGTATTTT.

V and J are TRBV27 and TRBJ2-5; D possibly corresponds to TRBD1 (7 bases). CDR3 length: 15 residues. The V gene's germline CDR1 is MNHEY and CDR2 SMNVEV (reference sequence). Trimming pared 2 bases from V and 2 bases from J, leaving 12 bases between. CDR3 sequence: CASSLGRGTQETQYF. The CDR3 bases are TGTGCCAGCAGTTTAGGCAGGGGGACTCAAGAGACCCAGTACTTC.

CDR3 DNA sequence: TGTGCCAGCAGCTTCAGGGACAGCCCTTATACGCAGTATTTT. As protein: CASSFRDSPYTQYF. J is TRBJ2-3 and V is TRBV5-6; 7 positions agree with TRBD1. Germline CDR1 and CDR2: SGHDT and YYEEEE. The CDR3 has 14 residues. V was pared by 2 bases and J by 7 bases, with 7 bases of the junction left unmatched.

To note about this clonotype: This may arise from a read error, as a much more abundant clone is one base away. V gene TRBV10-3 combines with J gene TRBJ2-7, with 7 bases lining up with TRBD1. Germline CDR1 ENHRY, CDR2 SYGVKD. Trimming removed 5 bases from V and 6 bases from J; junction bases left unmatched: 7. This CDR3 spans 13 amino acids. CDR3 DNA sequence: TGTGCCATCAGTCCACAGGGGTTTGGCGAGCAGTACTTC. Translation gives CAISPQGFGEQYF.